A selection of T cell receptor beta chains follows, all from one sample in a study of T cell changes during pregnancy in multiple sclerosis. The table came from immunoSEQ multiplex PCR; TCRdb's copy has only in-frame clones and leaves some out. The sample lists some 38,000 clones, almost 90% occurring once. The sequencing here drew on CD4+ T cells from peripheral blood mononuclear cells, taken in the second trimester of pregnancy. These receptors all stem from a female donor with multiple sclerosis, enrolled in a pregnancy study. Each CDR3 is given with its conserved first and last residue. D genes are given only for firm matches. Clone size is stated in some rows and not others, as once, few, many or a class when expanded.

V gene	clone size	D gene	J gene	CDR3 protein	CDR3 DNA
TRBV5-1	.	TRBD2	TRBJ2-2	CASSLVAGEGTGELFF	TGCGCCAGCAGCTTGGTTGCGGGAGAGGGCACCGGGGAGCTGTTTTTT
TRBV19	.	.	TRBJ2-3	CASSIGRTGRDTQYF	TGTGCCAGTAGTATCGGCAGAACGGGAAGAGATACGCAGTATTTT
TRBV4-3	.	TRBD2	TRBJ2-3	CASSPRSREGTDTQYF	TGCGCCAGCAGTCCCCGCTCGCGGGAGGGCACAGATACGCAGTATTTT
TRBV29-1	.	.	TRBJ2-7	CSVGGYEQYF	TGCAGCGTTGGAGGGTACGAGCAGTACTTC
TRBV6-5	.	TRBD1	TRBJ2-1	CASSPPGQGNNEQFF	TGTGCCAGCAGCCCTCCGGGACAGGGGAACAATGAGCAGTTCTTC
TRBV9	.	.	TRBJ1-4	CASSVDPGGANEKLFF	TGTGCCAGCAGCGTAGATCCGGGGGGGGCTAATGAAAAACTGTTTTTT
TRBV6-1	.	TRBD2	TRBJ2-1	CASSELTSGRRNEQFF	TGTGCCAGCAGTGAACTGACTAGCGGGAGGAGGAATGAGCAGTTCTTC
TRBV19	.	TRBD2	TRBJ2-7	CASSRGGAYEQYF	TGTGCCAGTAGTCGGGGGGGTGCCTACGAGCAGTACTTC
TRBV6-1	.	.	TRBJ1-2	CASSEASGGGLNTF	TGTGCCAGCAGTGAAGCCTCAGGAGGAGGGCTTAACACCTTC
TRBV29-1	.	.	TRBJ2-7	CSARTAYEQYF	TGCAGCGCCCGGACAGCCTACGAGCAGTACTTC
TRBV10-3	.	TRBD2	TRBJ2-1	CAISELAGVVFF	TGTGCCATCAGTGAGCTAGCGGGAGTTGTGTTCTTC
TRBV4-3	.	TRBD1	TRBJ1-2	CASSQDSGTGTILGYGYTF	TGCGCCAGCAGCCAAGACTCCGGGACAGGGACGATCTTGGGCTATGGCTACACCTTC
TRBV28	.	.	TRBJ2-2	CASSLEVGELFF	TGTGCCAGCAGTTTGGAGGTCGGGGAGCTGTTTTTT
TRBV6-4	.	TRBD1	TRBJ1-1	CASPPRDRGTEAFF	TGTGCCAGCCCTCCAAGGGACAGGGGCACTGAAGCTTTCTTT
TRBV28	.	TRBD1	TRBJ1-4	CASSWAAGTEEKLFF	TGTGCCAGCAGTTGGGCTGCCGGGACAGAAGAAAAACTGTTTTTT
TRBV4-1	.	.	TRBJ2-7	CASSQAASYEQYF	TGCGCCAGCAGCCAAGCCGCCAGCTACGAGCAGTACTTC
TRBV7-2	once	.	TRBJ2-7	CASSFAALGEQYF	TGTGCCAGCAGCTTTGCGGCTCTAGGCGAGCAGTACTTC
TRBV7-3	.	TRBD2	TRBJ2-2	CASSHLAGGPGELFF	TGTGCCAGCAGCCATCTAGCGGGAGGCCCCGGGGAGCTGTTTTTT
TRBV6-1	.	TRBD1	TRBJ2-7	CASSESGTGSYEQYF	TGTGCCAGCAGTGAATCCGGGACAGGCTCCTACGAGCAGTACTTC
TRBV27	.	TRBD2	TRBJ2-1	CASSLPRLAGVHNEQFF	TGTGCCAGCAGTTTACCGCGTCTAGCGGGAGTTCACAATGAGCAGTTCTTC
TRBV30	few	TRBD2	TRBJ2-1	CAWSASGRGSYNEQFF	TGTGCCTGGAGTGCTAGCGGGAGGGGCTCCTACAATGAGCAGTTCTTC
TRBV6-4	.	TRBD1	TRBJ1-2	CASSDSETGRRLDTF	TGTGCCAGCAGTGACTCGGAGACAGGGCGGCGATTAGACACCTTC
TRBV28	.	.	TRBJ1-1	CASSQTGKNTEAFF	TGTGCCAGCAGTCAAACAGGGAAAAACACTGAAGCTTTCTTT
TRBV9	.	.	TRBJ2-1	CASSVSQDPYNEQFF	TGTGCCAGCAGCGTTTCACAGGATCCCTACAATGAGCAGTTCTTC
TRBV25-1	.	TRBD1	TRBJ1-1	CATRDSLNTEAFF	TGTGCCACCCGGGACAGCTTGAACACTGAAGCTTTCTTT
TRBV7-3	.	TRBD1	TRBJ2-6	CASSPGDRVGANVLTF	TGTGCCAGCAGCCCCGGGGACAGGGTTGGGGCCAACGTCCTGACTTTC
TRBV19	.	.	TRBJ1-4	CASSRYRGGIGGEKLFF	TGTGCCAGTAGTAGATATCGAGGGGGTATAGGGGGTGAAAAACTGTTTTTT
TRBV9	.	TRBD2	TRBJ2-1	CASSVGLAGYNEQFF	TGTGCCAGCAGCGTCGGACTAGCGGGCTACAATGAGCAGTTCTTC
TRBV28	.	TRBD2	TRBJ2-3	CASSSAGGPSTDTQYF	TGTGCCAGCAGTTCCGCGGGAGGGCCATCCACAGATACGCAGTATTTT
TRBV7-2	.	.	TRBJ2-7	CASSLDRGKAYEQYF	TGTGCCAGCAGCTTAGATCGGGGGAAGGCATACGAGCAGTACTTC
TRBV11-3	.	.	TRBJ1-1	CASSLGQNTEAFF	TGTGCCAGCAGCTTAGGGCAGAACACTGAAGCTTTCTTT
TRBV18	.	.	TRBJ1-4	CASSPGADGEKLFF	TGTGCCAGCTCACCAGGGGCAGATGGTGAAAAACTGTTTTTT
TRBV7-9	.	.	TRBJ2-1	CASSDGPSGSYNEQFF	TGTGCCAGCAGCGACGGCCCCTCGGGCTCCTACAATGAGCAGTTCTTC
TRBV18	.	TRBD1	TRBJ2-7	CASSSATGSFEQYF	TGTGCCAGCTCATCCGCGACAGGGTCCTTCGAGCAGTACTTC
TRBV27	.	.	TRBJ2-3	CASRRSGPADTQYF	TGTGCCAGCAGACGGAGCGGGCCTGCAGATACGCAGTATTTT
TRBV7-3	.	.	TRBJ2-6	CASSPTLGAGANVLTF	TGTGCCAGCAGTCCAACCCTCGGGGCTGGGGCCAACGTCCTGACTTTC
TRBV4-3	.	.	TRBJ2-3	CASREASGTQYF	TGCGCCAGCAGGGAGGCGTCAGGTACGCAGTATTTT
TRBV7-2	.	TRBD1	TRBJ1-2	CASSLSQGPLGGYTF	TGTGCCAGCAGCTTATCACAGGGGCCCCTGGGTGGCTACACCTTC